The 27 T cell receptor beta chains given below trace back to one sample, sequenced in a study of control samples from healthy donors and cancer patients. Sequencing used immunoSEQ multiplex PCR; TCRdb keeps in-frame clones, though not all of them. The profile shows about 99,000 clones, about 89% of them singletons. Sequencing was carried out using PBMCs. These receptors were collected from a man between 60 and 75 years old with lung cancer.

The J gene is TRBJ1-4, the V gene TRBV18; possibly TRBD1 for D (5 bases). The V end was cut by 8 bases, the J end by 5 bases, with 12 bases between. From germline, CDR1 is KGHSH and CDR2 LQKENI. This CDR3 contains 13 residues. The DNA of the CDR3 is TGTGCCAGCCGAGGGGCAGCGAATGAAAAACTGTTTTTT. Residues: CASRGAANEKLFF.

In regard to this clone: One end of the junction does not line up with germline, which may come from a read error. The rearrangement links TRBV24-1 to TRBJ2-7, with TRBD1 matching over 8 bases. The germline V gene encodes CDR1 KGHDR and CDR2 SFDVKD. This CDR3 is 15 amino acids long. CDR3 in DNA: TGTGCCACCAGTGATACCGGGACAGGTCTCTACGGGCAGTACTTC. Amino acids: CATSDTGTGLYGQYF.

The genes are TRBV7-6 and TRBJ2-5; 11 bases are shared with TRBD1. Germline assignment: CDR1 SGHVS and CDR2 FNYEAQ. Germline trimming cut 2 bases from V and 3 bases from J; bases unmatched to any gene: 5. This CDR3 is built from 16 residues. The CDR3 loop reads CASSLRTGGPKETQYF. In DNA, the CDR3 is TGTGCCAGCAGCTTAAGGACAGGGGGCCCTAAAGAGACCCAGTACTTC.

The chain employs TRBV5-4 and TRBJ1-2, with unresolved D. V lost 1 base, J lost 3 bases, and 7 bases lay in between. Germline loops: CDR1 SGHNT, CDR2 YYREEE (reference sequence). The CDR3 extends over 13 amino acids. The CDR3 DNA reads TGTGCCAGCAGCTTGTGGGAGTACTATGGCTACACCTTC. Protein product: CASSLWEYYGYTF.

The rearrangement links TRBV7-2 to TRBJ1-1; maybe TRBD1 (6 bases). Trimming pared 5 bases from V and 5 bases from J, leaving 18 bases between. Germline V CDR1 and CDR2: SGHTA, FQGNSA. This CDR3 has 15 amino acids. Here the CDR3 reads CASSPQTGSRTEAFF. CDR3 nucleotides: TGTGCCAGCAGCCCGCAAACAGGGAGTAGGACTGAAGCTTTCTTT. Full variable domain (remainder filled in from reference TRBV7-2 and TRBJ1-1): GAGVSQSPSNKVTEKGKDVELRCDPISGHTALYWYRQSLGQGLEFLIYFQGNSAPDKSGLPSDRFSAERTGGSVSTLTIQRTQQEDSAVYLCASSPQTGSRTEAFFGQGTRLTVV.

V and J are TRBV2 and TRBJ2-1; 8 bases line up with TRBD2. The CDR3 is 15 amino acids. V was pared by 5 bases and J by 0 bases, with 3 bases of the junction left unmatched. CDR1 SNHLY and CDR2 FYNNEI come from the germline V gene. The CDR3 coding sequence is TGTGCCAGCAGTCCCGGGACTAGCTCCTACAATGAGCAGTTCTTC. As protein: CASSPGTSSYNEQFF.

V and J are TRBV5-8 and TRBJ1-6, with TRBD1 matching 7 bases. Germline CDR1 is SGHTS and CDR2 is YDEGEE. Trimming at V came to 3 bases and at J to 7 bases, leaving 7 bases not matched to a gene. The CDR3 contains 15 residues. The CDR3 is CASSSGQQINSPLHF. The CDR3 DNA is TGTGCCAGCAGCTCGGGACAGCAGATCAATTCACCCCTCCACTTT.

Here the CDR3 DNA reads TGTGCCAGCAGCTTAGATAGGAGGAACACTGAAGCTTTCTTT. Translation: CASSLDRRNTEAFF. The genes are TRBV7-9 and TRBJ1-1; D unclear. Germline CDR1 reads SEHNR; CDR2 reads FQNEAQ (reference sequence). The CDR3 runs to 14 residues. Trimming cost V 1 base and J 1 base, with 7 bases left between them.

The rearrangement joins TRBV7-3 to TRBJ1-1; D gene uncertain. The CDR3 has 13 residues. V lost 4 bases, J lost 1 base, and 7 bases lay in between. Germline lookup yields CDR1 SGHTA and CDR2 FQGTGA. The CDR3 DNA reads TGTGCCAGCAGCTCGGGAACGAACACTGAAGCTTTCTTT. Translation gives CASSSGTNTEAFF. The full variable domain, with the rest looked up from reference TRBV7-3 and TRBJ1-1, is GAGVSQTPSNKVTEKGKYVELRCDPISGHTALYWYRQSLGQGPEFLIYFQGTGAADDSGLPNDRFFAVRPEGSVSTLKIQRTERGDSAVYLCASSSGTNTEAFFGQGTRLTVV.

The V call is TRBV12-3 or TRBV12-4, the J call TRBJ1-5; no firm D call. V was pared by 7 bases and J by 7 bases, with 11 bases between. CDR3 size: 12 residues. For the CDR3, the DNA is TGTGCCAGCAAGGACGGCGAACAGCCCCAGCATTTT. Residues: CASKDGEQPQHF.

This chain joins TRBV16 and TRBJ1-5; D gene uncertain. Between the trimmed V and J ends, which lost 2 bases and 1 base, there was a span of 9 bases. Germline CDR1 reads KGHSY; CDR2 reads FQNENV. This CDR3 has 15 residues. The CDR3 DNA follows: TGTGCCAGCAGCCAAATAACGGACAGCAATCAGCCCCAGCATTTT. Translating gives CASSQITDSNQPQHF.

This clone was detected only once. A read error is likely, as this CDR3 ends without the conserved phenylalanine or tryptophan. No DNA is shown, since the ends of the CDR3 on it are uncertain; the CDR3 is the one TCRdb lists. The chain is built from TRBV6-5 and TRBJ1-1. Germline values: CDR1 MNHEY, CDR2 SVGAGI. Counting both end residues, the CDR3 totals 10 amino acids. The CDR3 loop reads CASSYGTHGN.

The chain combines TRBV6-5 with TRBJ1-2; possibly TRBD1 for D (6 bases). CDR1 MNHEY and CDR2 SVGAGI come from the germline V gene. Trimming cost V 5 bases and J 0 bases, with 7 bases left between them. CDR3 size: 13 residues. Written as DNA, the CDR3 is TGTGCCAGCAGTAACAGGGCTAACTATGGCTACACCTTC. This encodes CASSNRANYGYTF.

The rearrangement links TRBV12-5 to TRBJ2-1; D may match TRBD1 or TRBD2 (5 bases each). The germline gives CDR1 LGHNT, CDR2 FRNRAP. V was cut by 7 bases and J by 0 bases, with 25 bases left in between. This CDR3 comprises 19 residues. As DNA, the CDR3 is TGTGCTAGTGCCCCTTCCGGGACCCAGGCCCCCCGCTCCTACAATGAGCAGTTCTTC. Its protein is CASAPSGTQAPRSYNEQFF.

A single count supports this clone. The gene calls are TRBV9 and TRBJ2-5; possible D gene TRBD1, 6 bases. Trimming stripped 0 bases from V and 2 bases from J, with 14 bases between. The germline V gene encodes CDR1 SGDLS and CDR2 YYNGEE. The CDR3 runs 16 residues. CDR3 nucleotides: TGTGCCAGCAGCGTAGCTTTAGCAGGGGAGCAAGAGACCCAGTACTTC. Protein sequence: CASSVALAGEQETQYF.

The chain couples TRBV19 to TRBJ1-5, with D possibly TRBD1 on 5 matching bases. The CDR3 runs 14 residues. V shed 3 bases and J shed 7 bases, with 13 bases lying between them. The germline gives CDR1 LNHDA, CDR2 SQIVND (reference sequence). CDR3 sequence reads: CASSITSGQQPQHF. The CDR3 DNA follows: TGTGCCAGTAGTATCACTTCGGGGCAACAGCCCCAGCATTTT.

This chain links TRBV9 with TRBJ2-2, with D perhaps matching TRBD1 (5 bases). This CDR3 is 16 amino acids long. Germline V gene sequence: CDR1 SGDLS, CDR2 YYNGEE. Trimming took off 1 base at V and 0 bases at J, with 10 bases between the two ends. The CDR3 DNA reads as TGTGCCAGCAGCGTAACAGGCAACTCGAACACCGGGGAGCTGTTTTTT. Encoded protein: CASSVTGNSNTGELFF.

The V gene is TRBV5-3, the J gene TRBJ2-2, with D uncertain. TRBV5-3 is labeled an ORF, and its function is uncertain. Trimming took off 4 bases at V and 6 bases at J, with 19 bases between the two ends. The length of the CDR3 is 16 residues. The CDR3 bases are TGTGCCAGAAGCCAAGAACCAACCTCAGGACCCGGGGAGCTGTTTTTT. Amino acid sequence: CARSQEPTSGPGELFF.

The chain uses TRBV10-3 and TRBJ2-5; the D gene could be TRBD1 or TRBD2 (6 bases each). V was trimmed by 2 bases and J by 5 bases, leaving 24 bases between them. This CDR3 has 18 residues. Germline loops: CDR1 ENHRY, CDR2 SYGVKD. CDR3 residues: CAISERKSIQGTLETQYF. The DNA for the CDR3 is TGTGCCATCAGTGAGAGAAAATCTATCCAGGGGACTTTGGAGACCCAGTACTTC.

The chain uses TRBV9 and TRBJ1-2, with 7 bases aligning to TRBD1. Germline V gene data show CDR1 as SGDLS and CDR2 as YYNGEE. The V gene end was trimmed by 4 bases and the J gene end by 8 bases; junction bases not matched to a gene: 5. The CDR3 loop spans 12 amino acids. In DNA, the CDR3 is TGTGCCAGCAGCCCCCAGGGGGAGGGCTACACCTTC. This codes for CASSPQGEGYTF. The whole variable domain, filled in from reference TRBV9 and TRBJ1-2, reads DSGVTQTPKHLITATGQRVTLRCSPRSGDLSVYWYQQSLDQGLQFLIQYYNGEERAKGNILERFSAQQFPDLHSELNLSSLELGDSALYFCASSPQGEGYTFGSGTRLTVV.

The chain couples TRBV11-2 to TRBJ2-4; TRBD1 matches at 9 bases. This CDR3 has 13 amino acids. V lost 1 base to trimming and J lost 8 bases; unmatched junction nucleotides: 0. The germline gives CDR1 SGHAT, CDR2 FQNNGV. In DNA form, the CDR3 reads TGTGCCAGCAGCTTAGGGGACAGGGACATTCAGTACTTC. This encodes CASSLGDRDIQYF.

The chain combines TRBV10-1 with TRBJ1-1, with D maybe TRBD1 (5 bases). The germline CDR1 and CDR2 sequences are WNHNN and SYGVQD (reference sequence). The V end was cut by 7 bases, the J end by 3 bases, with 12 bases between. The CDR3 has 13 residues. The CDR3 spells CASKQEPYTEAFF. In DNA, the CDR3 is TGCGCCAGCAAACAGGAACCTTACACTGAAGCTTTCTTT.

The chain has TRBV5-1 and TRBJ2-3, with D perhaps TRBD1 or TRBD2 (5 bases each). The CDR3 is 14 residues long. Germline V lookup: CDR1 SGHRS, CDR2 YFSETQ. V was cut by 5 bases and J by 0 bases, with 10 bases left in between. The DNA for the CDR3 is TGCGCCAGCAGGGGGGTACTTAGCACAGATACGCAGTATTTT. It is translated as CASRGVLSTDTQYF.

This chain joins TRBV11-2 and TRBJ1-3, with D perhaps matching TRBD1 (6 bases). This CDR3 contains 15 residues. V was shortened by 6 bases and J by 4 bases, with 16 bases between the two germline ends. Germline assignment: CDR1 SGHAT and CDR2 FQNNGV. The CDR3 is CASRPQTGLGNTIYF. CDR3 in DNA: TGTGCCAGCAGACCTCAGACAGGTCTAGGAAACACCATATATTTT.

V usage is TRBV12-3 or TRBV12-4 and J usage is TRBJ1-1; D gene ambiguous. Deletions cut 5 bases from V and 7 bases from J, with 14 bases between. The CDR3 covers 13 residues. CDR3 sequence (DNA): TGTGCCAGCAGTCCGGTAGAGGGCGTTGAAGCTTTCTTT. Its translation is CASSPVEGVEAFF.

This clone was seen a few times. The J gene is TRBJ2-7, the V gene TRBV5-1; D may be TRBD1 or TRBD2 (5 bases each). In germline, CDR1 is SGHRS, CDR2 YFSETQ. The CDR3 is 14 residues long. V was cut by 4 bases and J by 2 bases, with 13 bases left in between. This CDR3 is CASSIGDGTYEQYF. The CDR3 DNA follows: TGCGCCAGCAGCATCGGGGACGGCACCTACGAGCAGTACTTC.

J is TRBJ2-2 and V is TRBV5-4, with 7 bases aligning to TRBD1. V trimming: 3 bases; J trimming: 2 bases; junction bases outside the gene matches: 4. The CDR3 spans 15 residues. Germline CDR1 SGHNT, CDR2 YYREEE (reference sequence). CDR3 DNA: TGTGCCAGCAGCTGGGGGACAGCCAACACCGGGGAGCTGTTTTTT. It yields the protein CASSWGTANTGELFF.